The clone carrying this T cell receptor (beta chain) has more than one count but fewer than ten. Its antigen is still unknown. CDR3 length: 18 residues. Germline CDR1 and CDR2: MNHNS and SASEGT. V shed 4 bases and J 4 bases; nucleotides not matched to a gene: 16. Time point: proximal margin of the surgical specimen (macroscopically non-inflamed). Eligibility required adulthood, ileal or ileocolonic Crohn's disease and indicated ileocolonic resection. The data originate from a study of T cell repertoires in ileal Crohn's disease. Overall study findings and caveats: Active smokers at surgery had more clonal expansions than non-smokers.

Assay: immunoSEQ multiplex PCR; the TCRdb copy retains only in-frame clones and omits some. Here the sample spans some 5,400 clones, around three quarters being singletons. Specimen: ileal tissue. The chain employs TRBV6-1 and TRBJ1-2, with TRBD1 matching over 9 bases. This sequence originates from an adult with Crohn's disease. CDR3 residues: CASSVEGLGTGKGYGYTF. CDR3 bases: TGTGCCAGCAGTGTAGAAGGTCTGGGGACAGGGAAGGGCTATGGCTACACCTTC.